This T cell receptor (beta chain) was found in a study of blood T cell repertoires in COVID-19. Germline values: CDR1 SGHVS, CDR2 FQNEAQ. Trimming shortened V by 5 bases and J by 4 bases, and 12 bases separated the two germline ends. The CDR3 is made up of 13 amino acids. The sample holds one count of this clone. The repertoire was sequenced with immunoSEQ multiplex PCR; TCRdb's copy has only in-frame clones and lacks some. The table has some 160,000 clones, about four fifths seen once. This TCR was sampled from a man in his 70s who had recovered from COVID-19. The chain joins TRBV7-8 to TRBJ2-7, with D perhaps TRBD1 (5 bases). Sequenced sample: peripheral blood. CDR3 sequence (DNA): TGTGCCAGCAGCCCAGGGCCAAGTTACGAGCAGTACTTC. It encodes CASSPGPSYEQYF. Full variable domain (outside the CDR3, taken from reference TRBV7-8 and TRBJ2-7): GAGVSQSPRYKVAKRGQDVALRCDPISGHVSLFWYQQALGQGPEFLTYFQNEAQLDKSGLPSDRFFAERPEGSVSTLKIQRTQQEDSAVYLCASSPGPSYEQYFGPGTRLTVT.